A single sample is the source of the 13 T cell receptor beta chains below, sequenced in a study of CD8+ T cells in alopecia areata. Once RNA had been extracted, it was reverse transcribed into cDNA to act as the sequencing template. TCRdb's copy holds only in-frame clones and misses some; the assay was immunoSEQ multiplex PCR. Here the sample spans about 160,000 clones, roughly 65% being singletons. The treatment denotes: oral pan-JAK inhibitor, 5-10 mg twice daily. The source was CD4+ T cells sorted from blood, collected at week 4, from a patient treated with tofacitinib. The origin of the receptors is a human donor with alopecia areata.

The rearrangement joins TRBV25-1 to TRBJ2-7; TRBD1 matches 9 bases. With 5 bases clipped from V and 2 bases from J, the junction kept 4 bases outside the gene matches. The V gene's germline CDR1 is MGHDK and CDR2 SYGVNS. This CDR3 region has 14 residues. The CDR3 nucleotides read TGTGCCAGCAGTCCGGGACAGGGCGCCTACGAGCAGTACTTC. Encoded protein: CASSPGQGAYEQYF.

The V gene is TRBV7-2, the J gene TRBJ2-1; 10 bases line up with TRBD2. The CDR3 runs to 15 residues. The germline V gene has CDR1 SGHTA and CDR2 FQGNSA. V gave up 0 bases and J gave up 8 bases; unmatched junction bases: 4. The CDR3 here is CASSLARLAGDEQFF. Written as DNA, the CDR3 is TGTGCCAGCAGCTTAGCGCGGCTAGCGGGGGATGAGCAGTTCTTC.

This chain links TRBV12-5 with TRBJ2-2, with 8 bases identical to TRBD2. The CDR3 contains 17 residues. Germline loops: CDR1 LGHNT, CDR2 FRNRAP. The junction had 9 bases not matched to a gene; V was cut back by 0 bases and J by 6 bases. CDR3 protein: CASGLVIQRGPPGELFF. The CDR3 DNA sequence: TGTGCTAGTGGTTTGGTCATACAGCGGGGGCCCCCCGGGGAGCTGTTTTTT.

The J gene is TRBJ2-5, the V gene TRBV4-2, with 10 bases lining up with TRBD2. Trimming at V came to 0 bases and at J to 5 bases, leaving 15 bases not matched to a gene. The CDR3 runs to 19 residues. Germline CDR1 reads LGHNA; CDR2 reads YNFKEQ. CDR3 region: CASSQESSGGPKRFETQYF. CDR3 coding DNA: TGTGCCAGCAGCCAAGAATCTAGCGGGGGCCCAAAGAGGTTTGAGACCCAGTACTTC.

This rearrangement joins TRBV25-1 to TRBJ1-2; no clear D gene. The V end was cut by 5 bases, the J end by 3 bases, with 13 bases between. The CDR3 extends over 14 amino acids. The germline V gene has CDR1 MGHDK and CDR2 SYGVNS. DNA of the CDR3: TGTGCCAGCAGTCGGGCTAGTTGGGACTATGGCTACACCTTC. This encodes CASSRASWDYGYTF.

The chain carries TRBV15 and TRBJ2-7, with D tentatively TRBD1 or TRBD2 (6 bases each). The V gene lost 0 bases and the J gene lost 4 bases, with 16 bases spanning the gap. CDR1 is LNHNV, CDR2 YYDKDF, per germline (reference sequence). This CDR3 region has 16 residues. In nucleotides, the CDR3 is TGTGCCACCAGCAGAGAGGAACGGGGGCGCAGTTACGAGCAGTACTTC. It encodes CATSREERGRSYEQYF.

The chain employs TRBV10-3 and TRBJ2-7; 9 bases map to TRBD2. Per the germline V gene, CDR1 is ENHRY and CDR2 is SYGVKD. V was clipped by 2 bases and J by 0 bases; unmatched bases: 5. CDR3 length: 16 residues. The CDR3, as DNA: TGTGCCATCAGTGAGCCCGCGGGGGGGCCCTCCTACGAGCAGTACTTC. Protein product: CAISEPAGGPSYEQYF.

The rearrangement uses TRBV5-1 and TRBJ2-2; D perhaps matches TRBD1 (5 bases). Germline lookup yields CDR1 SGHRS and CDR2 YFSETQ. V lost 3 bases to trimming and J lost 1 base, with 10 bases between them. The CDR3 loop spans 15 amino acids. CDR3 protein: CASSWAGQNTGELFF. The CDR3 DNA reads TGCGCCAGCAGCTGGGCAGGGCAGAACACCGGGGAGCTGTTTTTT.

This rearrangement joins TRBV2 to TRBJ2-5, with TRBD1 matching 7 bases. The germline V gene has CDR1 SNHLY and CDR2 FYNNEI. J was trimmed by 0 bases and V by 6 bases; bases with no gene match: 7. This CDR3 comprises 15 residues. CDR3 in DNA: TGTGCCAGCAGCGCCGAGGACAGGAACCAAGAGACCCAGTACTTC. This gives the protein CASSAEDRNQETQYF.

The chain has TRBV27 and TRBJ2-5, with D unclear. The J call is doubtful: the DNA matches TRBJ2-7 better. CDR3 length: 11 amino acids. Germline CDR1 MNHEY, CDR2 SMNVEV (reference sequence). For the CDR3, the DNA is TGTGCCAGCAGTAGGCTTAACGAGCAGTACTTC. Translated, it gives CASSRLNEQYF.

The rearrangement uses TRBV7-9 and TRBJ2-3, with 8 bases aligning to TRBD2. Germline V gene lookup returns CDR1 SEHNR and CDR2 FQNEAQ (reference sequence). Germline trimming cut 1 base from V and 1 base from J; bases unmatched to any gene: 1. The length of the CDR3 is 15 residues. The CDR3 nucleotides read TGTGCCAGCAGCTTAGTGCGGGGGGGCACAGATACGCAGTATTTT. Amino acid sequence: CASSLVRGGTDTQYF.

This chain joins TRBV29-1 and TRBJ1-2; the match to TRBD1 covers 8 bases. Germline-derived CDR1 and CDR2 are SQVTM and ANQGSEA. The CDR3 runs to 13 residues. Losses at the gene ends were 1 base for V and 4 bases for J; bases not matched to a gene: 2. CDR3 coding DNA: TGCAGCGTTGAAGGGACAGGGAGCTATGGCTACACCTTC. The encoded protein is CSVEGTGSYGYTF.

V usage is TRBV18 and J usage is TRBJ2-5, with D possibly TRBD1 on 6 matching bases. This CDR3 has 13 residues. Germline lookup yields CDR1 KGHSH and CDR2 LQKENI. Trimming cost V 4 bases and J 5 bases, with 11 bases left between them. CDR3 sequence: CASSQGGRETQYF. The CDR3 DNA follows: TGTGCCAGCTCACAAGGGGGTCGGGAGACCCAGTACTTC.